Listed below are T cell receptor beta chains from one sample, sequenced in a study of blood T cell repertoires in COVID-19. Data came from immunoSEQ multiplex PCR; TCRdb stores just in-frame clones and leaves some out. The table lists about 370,000 clones, about 89% of them singletons. The sample was peripheral blood. The source of these receptors is a young woman with COVID-19, enrolled during active disease. The CDR3 runs from the conserved cysteine through the conserved F or W. A D gene is named only where the DNA matches it firmly. Where a row states a size, it is once, few, many or the class of an expanded clone; other rows omit it.

>TRBD1|TRBJ2-7|TRBV28|NA
TGTGCCAGCAGTTCCCGGACAGGAGTGTACGAGCAGTACTTC
CASSSRTGVYEQYF
>NA|TRBJ2-3|TRBV6-1|NA
TGTGCCAGCAGTGCCCCCGACAGGCGGACTAGCACAGATACGCAGTATTTT
CASSAPDRRTSTDTQYF
>TRBD2|TRBJ2-7|TRBV10-3|NA
TGTGCCACAGGTTCCGCGGGGGTAGACGAGCAGTACTTC
CATGSAGVDEQYF
>NA|TRBJ1-1|TRBV11-2|once
TGTGCCAGCAGCTTAGATAGGGGCACTGAAGCTTTCTTT
CASSLDRGTEAFF
>NA|TRBJ2-1|TRBV24-1|NA
TGTGCCACCAGTGATAATCAGATCCGGGATAACAATGAGCAGTTCTTC
CATSDNQIRDNNEQFF
>TRBD2|TRBJ2-1|TRBV5-4|NA
TGTGCCAGCAGCGGACTAGCGGGAGGGCCTGGTGAGCAGTTCTTC
CASSGLAGGPGEQFF
>TRBD2|TRBJ2-5|TRBV7-9|NA
TGTGCCAGCAGTGGGTCAGCGGGAGAAAGGGAGACCCAGTACTTC
CASSGSAGERETQYF
>NA|TRBJ1-2|TRBV2|once
TGTGCCAGCAGTGAAGGATGGGCCACAGAAGAGTATGGCTACACCTTC
CASSEGWATEEYGYTF
>TRBD2|TRBJ2-7|TRBV7-2|NA
TGTGCCAGCAGCTTAGCGGCGCGCGGGGGGAGCTCCTACGAGCAGTACTTC
CASSLAARGGSSYEQYF
>NA|TRBJ1-2|TRBV12-3/TRBV12-4|NA
TGTGCCAGCCGTCAAAACGAGGGCTACACCTTC
CASRQNEGYTF
>TRBD2|TRBJ2-7|TRBV7-2|once
TGTGCCAGCAGCTTATCGAGTAGCGGGGATTACGAGCAGTACTTC
CASSLSSSGDYEQYF
>NA|TRBJ1-1|TRBV25-1|NA
TGTGCCAGCAGTGCCCCCGGAAGGAGGGCTTTCTTT
CASSAPGRRAFF
>TRBD2|TRBJ2-3|TRBV11-2|NA
TGTGCCAGCAGGTTACGAGGGGAGGGGAGGTCTGATCATACGCAGTATTTT
CASRLRGEGRSDHTQYF
>TRBD1|TRBJ1-6|TRBV19|NA
TGTGCCAGTAGTATAGGAGGGACAGGGAGTCTGCGTTCACCCCTCCACTTT
CASSIGGTGSLRSPLHF